These 18 T cell receptor beta chains came from one sample sequenced in a study of blood T cells in healthy people across ages. With a J-beta primer mix and a sample-barcoded 5' primer, a second PCR ran about 7 to 12 cycles. TCRdb fed the 5' RACE reads into MiXCR, producing one record per CDR3 protein. The sample includes about 800,000 distinct CDR3 sequences, roughly 25% seen only once; the top ten take under 4.5%. The same data also contributed to another study, on T cells of mothers and their children.

Sequenced sample: blood. Receptor source: a boy younger than 18 in good health.

The chain joins TRBV7-2 to TRBJ2-5, with D uncertain. Trimming shortened V by 5 bases and J by 2 bases, and 18 bases separated the two germline ends. Germline V gives CDR1 SGHTA, CDR2 FQGNSA. CDR3 length equals 16 residues. CDR3 nucleotide sequence: TGTGCCAGCAGCGTAATTGGGCAGGTATTACAAGAGACCCAGTACTTC. It specifies CASSVIGQVLQETQYF.

A few counts support this clonotype. The chain links TRBV4-3 to TRBJ2-5; 7 bases match TRBD2. The V gene end was trimmed by 0 bases and the J gene end by 6 bases; junction bases not matched to a gene: 4. This CDR3 comprises 14 residues. CDR1 and CDR2 from the germline V gene are LGHNA and YSLEER. In DNA form, the CDR3 reads TGCGCCAGCAGCCAAGAGAATAGCGGGCAGACCCAGTACTTC. Amino acids: CASSQENSGQTQYF.

V and J are TRBV20-1 and TRBJ1-4; 7 bases agree with TRBD1. The CDR3 is 14 amino acids. Germline V gene sequence: CDR1 DFQATT, CDR2 SNEGSKA (reference sequence). Trimming cost V 5 bases and J 3 bases; bases outside gene matches: 6. The DNA of the CDR3 is TGCAGTGCTGCCAGACAGGGTGCTAATGAAAAACTGTTTTTT. It is translated as CSAARQGANEKLFF.

There are a few counts of this clonotype. The rearrangement uses TRBV7-3 and TRBJ2-7; weak D call: TRBD2 (5 bases). V lost 2 bases, J lost 3 bases, and 11 bases lay in between. The CDR3 runs to 14 residues. Per germline, CDR1 SGHTA and CDR2 FQGTGA. CDR3 loop: CASSLGGPDYEQYF. The CDR3 DNA reads as TGTGCCAGCAGCTTAGGAGGACCAGACTACGAGCAGTACTTC.

This chain connects TRBV30 to TRBJ1-5; D is undetermined. The V end lost 3 bases, the J end lost 2 bases, and 11 bases lay between the germline ends. Germline CDR1 reads GTSNPN; CDR2 reads SVGIG (reference sequence). CDR3 length: 14 residues. The CDR3 protein is CAWREGLGNQPQHF. The DNA for the CDR3 is TGTGCCTGGAGGGAAGGTTTGGGCAATCAGCCCCAGCATTTT.

The V call is TRBV7-2, the J call TRBJ2-3; 13 bases are a match to TRBD2. The CDR3 runs to 17 residues. Trimming removed 1 base from V and 5 bases from J; junction bases left unmatched: 6. Looked up from germline, CDR1 is SGHTA and CDR2 is FQGNSA. The CDR3 DNA reads as TGTGCCAGCAGCTTAGTTACTAGCGGGGGGGTACAAGATACGCAGTATTTT. Translated, it gives CASSLVTSGGVQDTQYF.

The J gene is TRBJ2-1, the V gene TRBV29-1; 7 bases map to TRBD2. There are 14 residues in the CDR3. V shed 2 bases and J 8 bases; nucleotides not matched to a gene: 9. The germline CDR1 and CDR2 sequences are SQVTM and ANQGSEA. CDR3 coding DNA: TGCAGCGTTGAAACCCCCCTAAGCGGGGATGAGCAGTTCTTC. Its protein product is CSVETPLSGDEQFF.

On this clonotype: Its ends do not fully match the called genes, so a read error is possible. The rearrangement joins TRBV6-2 or TRBV6-3 to TRBJ1-4; possibly TRBD1 for D (5 bases). Germline V gene data show CDR1 as MNHEY and CDR2 as SVGEGT. This CDR3 region has 21 residues. The CDR3, as DNA: TGTGCCAGCAGTTACTCGTTCGAGGCGGGACTTTGGCGTGCAACTAATGAAAAACTGTCTTTT. Its translation: CASSYSFEAGLWRATNEKLSF.

The chain employs TRBV20-1 and TRBJ1-2; 11 nucleotides line up with TRBD1. This CDR3 contains 15 residues. Germline V CDR1 and CDR2: DFQATT, SNEGSKA (reference sequence). V dropped 6 bases and J dropped 0; count of bases not matched to a gene: 6. CDR3 region: CSATGTGGANYGYTF. The CDR3 bases are TGCAGTGCAACCGGGACAGGGGGGGCTAACTATGGCTACACCTTC.

V is TRBV9 and J is TRBJ2-1; 9 nucleotides align to TRBD2. CDR3 size: 16 residues. Unmatched junction bases numbered 11, after V lost 0 bases and J lost 10 bases. The germline CDR1 and CDR2 sequences are SGDLS and YYNGEE. As DNA, the CDR3 is TGTGCCAGCAGCGTAGAGGGGGCGGGAGGGAGTGGCGAGCAGTTCTTC. Its translation: CASSVEGAGGSGEQFF. Using reference TRBV9 and TRBJ2-1 for the parts outside the CDR3, the full variable domain is DSGVTQTPKHLITATGQRVTLRCSPRSGDLSVYWYQQSLDQGLQFLIQYYNGEERAKGNILERFSAQQFPDLHSELNLSSLELGDSALYFCASSVEGAGGSGEQFFGPGTRLTVL.

This clonotype was recorded a few times. The gene calls are TRBV4-1 and TRBJ2-7, with D uncertain. The ends were cut back, 1 base at V and 3 bases at J, with 10 bases in the middle. Germline V gene lookup returns CDR1 MGHRA and CDR2 YSYEKL. The CDR3 is 14 residues long. The CDR3 DNA sequence: TGCGCCAGCAGCCAAGGGCTTGGTAACTACGAGCAGTACTTC. Translated, it gives CASSQGLGNYEQYF.

This clonotype was observed a few times. The chain couples TRBV6-4 to TRBJ2-7, with D possibly TRBD1 on 7 matching bases. CDR1 is MRHNA, CDR2 SNTAGT, per germline. The V and J ends lost 0 bases and 7 bases respectively, with 10 bases between them. The length of the CDR3 is 13 residues. The CDR3: CASSDSPGGEQYF. CDR3 nucleotide sequence: TGTGCCAGCAGTGACTCGCCAGGGGGGGAGCAGTACTTC.

The V gene is TRBV7-2, the J gene TRBJ2-2, with a weak D call TRBD1 (6 bases). Germline CDR1 is SGHTA and CDR2 is FQGNSA. Trimming left V 6 bases short and J 3 bases short, with 14 bases between. The CDR3 sequence is 15 residues long. The CDR3 bases are TGTGCCAGCAGTACGGACAGAGGGGACACCGGGGAGCTGTTTTTT. This translates into CASSTDRGDTGELFF.

V and J are TRBV5-5 and TRBJ1-2; no firm D call. V lost 1 base, J lost 8 bases, and 12 bases lay in between. CDR1 and CDR2 (germline): SGHKS, YYEKEE (reference sequence). This CDR3 has 13 amino acids. The chain's CDR3 is CASSLSVTRGYTF. The CDR3 nucleotides are TGTGCCAGCAGCTTGAGTGTGACGCGGGGCTACACCTTC.

This rearrangement joins TRBV4-1 to TRBJ1-2; D remains ambiguous. V was clipped by 1 base and J by 7 bases, with 13 bases between them. CDR1 MGHRA and CDR2 YSYEKL come from the germline V gene. The CDR3 runs to 14 residues. The CDR3 DNA reads as TGCGCCAGCAGCCAAGCCCTCGGGCGAAGTGGCTACACCTTC. It yields the protein CASSQALGRSGYTF.

This clonotype was counted between two and nine times. V gene TRBV5-1 combines with J gene TRBJ2-4; 15 nucleotides agree with TRBD2. This CDR3 is built from 18 residues. Losses at the gene ends were 3 bases for V and 3 bases for J; bases not matched to a gene: 7. The germline V gene has CDR1 SGHRS and CDR2 YFSETQ. DNA for the CDR3: TGCGCCAGCAGCTCTATGGGACTAGCGGGAGGCGACAAAAACATTCAGTACTTC. It yields the protein CASSSMGLAGGDKNIQYF.

This chain joins TRBV6-1 and TRBJ1-5, with D possibly matching TRBD1 (6 bases). Germline V lookup: CDR1 MNHNS, CDR2 SASEGT. Trimming pared 6 bases from V and 2 bases from J, leaving 20 bases between. This CDR3 contains 17 residues. CDR3 sequence reads: CASSLKTGSSGNQPQHF. The CDR3 region has the DNA TGTGCCAGCAGCCTGAAGACAGGTTCAAGTGGCAATCAGCCCCAGCATTTT.

The rearrangement links TRBV10-3 to TRBJ1-6, with TRBD1 as a possible D gene (5 bases). The ends were cut back, 2 bases at V and 10 bases at J, with 9 bases in the middle. The CDR3 is 13 residues long. Per germline, CDR1 ENHRY and CDR2 SYGVKD. CDR3 sequence: CAISELTDSPLHF. CDR3 DNA: TGTGCCATCAGTGAGCTGACAGACTCACCCCTCCACTTT.